The 31 T cell receptor beta chains below all came from one sample that was sequenced in a study of post-analysis software for immune sequencing data. The library was made from cDNA and included unique molecular identifiers. TCRdb reanalysed the PCR reads using MiXCR and keeps one entry per CDR3 protein. The table records 450,000 to 700,000 distinct CDR3 sequences, roughly 40% of them present only once. These receptors' antigens are unknown. General study findings and limits: Several TRBV segments were more frequent in patients than controls; TRBV5-6, TRBV5-1 and TRBV20-1 belonged to this group.

The specimen sequenced was blood. The receptors stem from a girl under 18 with multiple sclerosis.

The V gene is TRBV20-1, the J gene TRBJ2-2, with D possibly being TRBD2 (7 bases). V shed 6 bases and J shed 2 bases, with 13 bases lying between them. The CDR3 is 14 amino acids. Germline CDR1 reads DFQATT; CDR2 reads SNEGSKA (reference sequence). CDR3 DNA: TGCAGTGCCATAGGGGGGGCCAACACCGGGGAGCTGTTTTTT. Translation: CSAIGGANTGELFF.

The chain couples TRBV20-1 to TRBJ2-5; 11 nucleotides align to TRBD1. Trimming removed 5 bases from V and 2 bases from J; junction bases left unmatched: 7. Per the germline V gene, CDR1 is DFQATT and CDR2 is SNEGSKA (reference sequence). This CDR3 comprises 15 residues. The chain's CDR3 is CSASGTGGLQETQYF. The CDR3 DNA follows: TGCAGTGCTTCAGGGACAGGGGGGTTGCAAGAGACCCAGTACTTC.

V usage is TRBV3-1 and J usage is TRBJ2-7, with 9 bases that match TRBD1. Germline lookup yields CDR1 LGHDT and CDR2 YNNKEL (reference sequence). The CDR3 contains 15 residues. V gave up 4 bases and J gave up 3 bases; unmatched junction bases: 7. CDR3 region: CASSPQWTGVYEQYF. CDR3 nucleotide sequence: TGTGCCAGCAGCCCCCAGTGGACAGGGGTCTACGAGCAGTACTTC.

This clonotype turned up a few times. The chain links TRBV7-2 to TRBJ2-3; TRBD2 matches at 8 bases. The germline CDR1 and CDR2 sequences are SGHTA and FQGNSA. The CDR3 contains 13 residues. The V and J ends lost 7 bases and 5 bases, in that order; junction bases with no gene match: 5. The CDR3 is CASNKGLVDTQYF. DNA of the CDR3: TGTGCCAGCAACAAGGGACTAGTAGATACGCAGTATTTT. The whole variable domain, filled in from reference TRBV7-2 and TRBJ2-3, reads GAGVSQSPSNKVTEKGKDVELRCDPISGHTALYWYRQSLGQGLEFLIYFQGNSAPDKSGLPSDRFSAERTGGSVSTLTIQRTQQEDSAVYLCASNKGLVDTQYFGPGTRLTVL.

This clonotype occurred once. The rearrangement links TRBV6-5 to TRBJ2-7; D is perhaps TRBD1 (5 bases). CDR3 length: 14 amino acids. The germline CDR1 and CDR2 sequences are MNHEY and SVGAGI. V was pared by 6 bases and J by 2 bases, with 14 bases between. The CDR3, as DNA: TGTGCCAGCAGCCGACAGTACCTAACCTACGAGCAGTACTTC. It specifies CASSRQYLTYEQYF.

This clonotype turned up a few times. The chain is built from TRBV7-9 and TRBJ2-7, with 14 bases identical to TRBD2. This CDR3 comprises 20 residues. The germline V gene encodes CDR1 SEHNR and CDR2 FQNEAQ (reference sequence). V trimming: 1 base; J trimming: 0 bases; junction bases outside the gene matches: 11. The CDR3 DNA is TGTGCCAGCAGCTTAGTCGGGACTAGCGGGGGAACTTTTAGCTCCTACGAGCAGTACTTC. Protein: CASSLVGTSGGTFSSYEQYF.

The rearrangement uses TRBV20-1 and TRBJ2-1; 12 bases fit TRBD2. CDR3 length: 16 residues. J lost 12 bases, V lost 6 bases, and 18 bases had no gene match. CDR1 DFQATT and CDR2 SNEGSKA come from the germline V gene (reference sequence). CDR3 loop: CSAHTTSGSKREVQFF. Here the CDR3 DNA reads TGCAGTGCCCACACGACTAGCGGGAGCAAACGAGAGGTGCAGTTCTTC.

This chain joins TRBV9 and TRBJ2-1; the match to TRBD2 covers 9 bases. Germline-derived CDR1 and CDR2 are SGDLS and YYNGEE. This CDR3 contains 16 residues. V shed 0 bases and J 10 bases; nucleotides not matched to a gene: 11. The CDR3 DNA reads as TGTGCCAGCAGCGTAGGTGGCGGGAGGGCGGGATACGAGCAGTTCTTC. Protein sequence: CASSVGGGRAGYEQFF.

In this sample, this clonotype turned up a few times. The V gene is TRBV29-1, the J gene TRBJ1-1; 8 nucleotides align to TRBD1. The length of the CDR3 is 12 residues. Per germline, CDR1 SQVTM and CDR2 ANQGSEA. V was clipped by 7 bases and J by 6 bases; unmatched bases: 7. The CDR3 sequence is CSALDREPEAFF. The CDR3 coding sequence is TGCAGCGCCCTGGACAGGGAGCCTGAAGCTTTCTTT.

This clonotype was counted a few times. V gene TRBV12-3 or TRBV12-4 combines with J gene TRBJ2-5; tentatively, D is TRBD1 (7 bases). V was clipped by 7 bases and J by 2 bases, with 14 bases between them. This CDR3 comprises 14 residues. The CDR3 sequence: CASNQGGLQETQYF. CDR3 sequence (DNA): TGTGCCAGCAACCAGGGGGGATTACAAGAGACCCAGTACTTC.

As concerns this clonotype: Sequence at one end of the junction differs from germline and may be a read error. This chain joins TRBV7-6 and TRBJ2-6, with D possibly being TRBD1 or TRBD2 (5 bases each). The CDR3 sequence is 15 residues long. Germline CDR1 reads SGHVS; CDR2 reads FNYEAQ. CDR3 region: CASSPSGFGADVLTF. DNA of the CDR3: TGTGCCAGCAGCCCATCGGGGTTCGGGGCCGACGTCCTGACTTTC.

The V call is TRBV7-2, the J call TRBJ2-1; D tentatively reads TRBD1 or TRBD2 (5 bases each). Per germline, CDR1 SGHTA and CDR2 FQGNSA. CDR3 length equals 16 residues. V was clipped by 1 base and J by 4 bases, with 14 bases between them. CDR3 coding DNA: TGTGCCAGCAGCTTAGGTGGGGGAGAGCCGTACAATGAGCAGTTCTTC. It encodes CASSLGGGEPYNEQFF.

Comments on this clonotype: Given a much more abundant clone one base away, this may be a read error. The V and J genes are TRBV7-2 and TRBJ2-5; D is ambiguous. The CDR3 contains 13 residues. The V and J ends lost 1 base and 11 bases respectively, with 14 bases between them. Germline CDR1 reads SGHTA; CDR2 reads FQGNSA. The CDR3 loop is CASSLGLGNEQYF. The CDR3 DNA follows: TGTGCCAGCAGCTTAGGGTTGGGCAATGAGCAGTACTTC. The variable domain in full, with the rest retrieved from reference TRBV7-2 and TRBJ2-5, is GAGVSQSPSNKVTEKGKDVELRCDPISGHTALYWYRQSLGQGLEFLIYFQGNSAPDKSGLPSDRFSAERTGGSVSTLTIQRTQQEDSAVYLCASSLGLGNEQYFGPGTRLLVL.

V and J are TRBV7-8 and TRBJ2-7, with 7 bases fitting TRBD2. After removal of 4 bases from V and 4 bases from J, the junction contained 7 bases not matched to a gene. Germline CDR1 is SGHVS and CDR2 is FQNEAQ. This CDR3 is 14 amino acids long. CDR3 DNA sequence: TGTGCCAGCAGCTCCTCCGGGACTATTTACGAGCAGTACTTC. The encoded protein is CASSSSGTIYEQYF.

This clonotype occurred a few times. The rearrangement joins TRBV7-8 to TRBJ2-1; 13 nucleotides match TRBD2. The CDR3 length is 16 residues. Per germline, CDR1 SGHVS and CDR2 FQNEAQ. The ends lost 0 bases at V and 7 bases at J; junction bases unmatched: 3. The CDR3 sequence is CASSLAGLAGVNEQFF. CDR3 bases: TGTGCCAGCAGCTTAGCCGGACTAGCGGGAGTAAATGAGCAGTTCTTC.

This clonotype was seen ten or more times. The chain employs TRBV12-3 or TRBV12-4 and TRBJ2-7, with 9 bases matching TRBD1. The CDR3 loop spans 14 amino acids. Trimming took 8 bases from V and 0 from J; bases not matched to a gene: 5. CDR3 in amino acids: CASSGDRVSYEQYF. CDR3 DNA: TGTGCCAGCTCGGGGGACAGGGTCTCCTACGAGCAGTACTTC.

V and J are TRBV4-1 and TRBJ2-1, with 8 bases identical to TRBD2. Looked up from germline, CDR1 is MGHRA and CDR2 is YSYEKL. The CDR3 runs to 17 residues. V shed 1 base and J 8 bases; nucleotides not matched to a gene: 13. The CDR3 DNA follows: TGCGCCAGCAGCCAAGTGGCGGGAGGTATCAAGCCCGATGAGCAGTTCTTC. Protein: CASSQVAGGIKPDEQFF.

J is TRBJ1-6 and V is TRBV7-9, with D possibly matching TRBD1 (6 bases). The germline CDR1 and CDR2 sequences are SEHNR and FQNEAQ (reference sequence). V was trimmed by 5 bases and J by 10 bases, leaving 21 bases between them. The CDR3 is made up of 16 amino acids. The CDR3 DNA reads as TGTGCCAGCAGCCCGCCGGAACAGGGTCAAGGATCACCCCTCCACTTT. Translated, it gives CASSPPEQGQGSPLHF.

The chain joins TRBV29-1 to TRBJ1-1, with D tentatively TRBD1 (5 bases). Germline V lookup: CDR1 SQVTM, CDR2 ANQGSEA. Trimming removed 8 bases from V and 4 bases from J, with 8 bases in between. The length of the CDR3 is 10 residues. The CDR3, as DNA: TGCAGCACCGGGGGCACTGAAGCTTTCTTT. Protein: CSTGGTEAFF.

This chain joins TRBV10-2 and TRBJ2-5, with D possibly TRBD1 on 6 matching bases. This CDR3 spans 16 amino acids. Per germline, CDR1 WSHSY and CDR2 SAAADI. With 5 bases removed from V and 5 bases from J, the gap between germline ends came to 21 bases. CDR3 sequence (DNA): TGCGCCAGCAGTAAGGGAACCGGGACATACGGGGAGACCCAGTACTTC. Amino acids: CASSKGTGTYGETQYF.

The rearrangement uses TRBV6-2 or TRBV6-3 and TRBJ2-4; 7 bases fit TRBD2. Germline loops: CDR1 MNHEY, CDR2 SVGEGT. The J segment lost 2 bases and the V segment lost 2 bases, leaving 12 bases of the junction unmatched. This CDR3 spans 18 amino acids. As DNA, the CDR3 is TGTGCCAGCAGTTACCCTCGTTGGGCGGGAGTATCCAAAAACATTCAGTACTTC. Its translation: CASSYPRWAGVSKNIQYF.

The genes are TRBV5-1 and TRBJ2-1; TRBD1 matches 10 bases. Germline assignment: CDR1 SGHRS and CDR2 YFSETQ. The length of the CDR3 is 17 residues. V dropped 0 bases and J dropped 5; count of bases not matched to a gene: 8. The CDR3 region is CASSLAGTGANHNEQFF. In DNA form, the CDR3 reads TGCGCCAGCAGCTTGGCCGGGACAGGGGCCAACCACAATGAGCAGTTCTTC.

This rearrangement joins TRBV10-3 to TRBJ1-2; no definite D call. Germline V gives CDR1 ENHRY, CDR2 SYGVKD. The ends were cut back, 0 bases at V and 4 bases at J, with 15 bases in the middle. The CDR3 extends over 16 amino acids. CDR3 sequence reads: CAISESIPLQGYGYTF. CDR3 DNA sequence: TGTGCCATCAGTGAGTCGATACCGCTCCAAGGCTATGGCTACACCTTC.

A few counts support this clonotype. V is TRBV5-1 and J is TRBJ2-5; the match to TRBD1 covers 7 bases. CDR1 is SGHRS and CDR2 is YFSETQ in the germline V gene. The CDR3 totals 15 residues. The V and J ends lost 4 bases and 4 bases, in that order; junction bases with no gene match: 10. The CDR3: CASSIGTASRETQYF. CDR3 in DNA: TGCGCCAGCAGCATCGGGACAGCCTCTAGAGAGACCCAGTACTTC. The complete variable domain, with remaining parts taken from reference TRBV5-1 and TRBJ2-5, reads KAGVTQTPRYLIKTRGQQVTLSCSPISGHRSVSWYQQTPGQGLQFLFEYFSETQRNKGNFPGRFSGRQFSNSRSEMNVSTLELGDSALYLCASSIGTASRETQYFGPGTRLLVL.

The V and J genes are TRBV12-3 or TRBV12-4 and TRBJ2-4; no firm D call. Trimming stripped 6 bases from V and 5 bases from J, with 8 bases between. The CDR3 consists of 12 residues. Here the CDR3 DNA reads TGTGCCAGCAGCCCTTTACAAAACATTCAGTACTTC. Protein sequence: CASSPLQNIQYF.

As concerns this clonotype: The germline gene is not matched at one end of the junction; a read error may be the cause. This chain uses TRBV20-1 with TRBJ1-2; D gene uncertain. CDR1 is DFQATT, CDR2 SNEGSKA, per germline (reference sequence). The CDR3 contains 14 residues. Here the CDR3 DNA reads TGCAGTGCTAGAGATAAGTACCCGGTCTATGGCTGCACCTTC. Its protein product is CSARDKYPVYGCTF.

The J gene is TRBJ1-1, the V gene TRBV4-1; 7 bases are a match to TRBD1. J gave up 3 bases and V 0 bases, and 10 bases lay outside the gene matches. The CDR3 contains 17 residues. CDR1 and CDR2 from the germline V gene are MGHRA and YSYEKL. CDR3 nucleotide sequence: TGCGCCAGCAGCCAAGAAACAGGAGGGGGCCGGCACACTGAAGCTTTCTTT. This encodes CASSQETGGGRHTEAFF.

This rearrangement joins TRBV12-3 or TRBV12-4 to TRBJ2-7; TRBD1 agrees at 10 bases. This CDR3 spans 14 amino acids. V was pared by 8 bases and J by 2 bases, with 6 bases of the junction left unmatched. The CDR3 loop is CASARGTGAYEQYF. The CDR3 coding sequence is TGTGCCAGCGCCCGGGGGACAGGGGCCTACGAGCAGTACTTC.

The chain employs TRBV7-3 and TRBJ1-1, with 7 bases aligning to TRBD1. With 10 bases clipped from V and 7 bases from J, the junction kept 9 bases outside the gene matches. Germline-derived CDR1 and CDR2 are SGHTA and FQGTGA. The CDR3 loop spans 12 amino acids. CDR3 in amino acids: CAILNRGNEAFF. CDR3 in DNA: TGTGCCATCCTGAACAGGGGTAATGAAGCTTTCTTT.

The chain uses TRBV4-2 and TRBJ2-1; possible D gene TRBD2, 7 bases. This CDR3 comprises 19 residues. CDR1 is LGHNA, CDR2 YNFKEQ, per germline. V gave up 4 bases and J gave up 0 bases, with 22 bases separating them. CDR3 coding DNA: TGTGCCAGCAGCCTACGGGGGGCCGGAAGGGTTAGCTCCTACAATGAGCAGTTCTTC. It yields the protein CASSLRGAGRVSSYNEQFF.

In DNA, the CDR3 is TGCGCCAGCAGCCCCGGGGGTAGTGAGCAGTTCTTC. Translating gives CASSPGGSEQFF. V and J are TRBV5-1 and TRBJ2-1; maybe TRBD2 (6 bases). This CDR3 region has 12 residues. Between the trimmed V and J ends, which lost 4 bases and 9 bases, there was a span of 11 bases. Germline V gene sequence: CDR1 SGHRS, CDR2 YFSETQ.